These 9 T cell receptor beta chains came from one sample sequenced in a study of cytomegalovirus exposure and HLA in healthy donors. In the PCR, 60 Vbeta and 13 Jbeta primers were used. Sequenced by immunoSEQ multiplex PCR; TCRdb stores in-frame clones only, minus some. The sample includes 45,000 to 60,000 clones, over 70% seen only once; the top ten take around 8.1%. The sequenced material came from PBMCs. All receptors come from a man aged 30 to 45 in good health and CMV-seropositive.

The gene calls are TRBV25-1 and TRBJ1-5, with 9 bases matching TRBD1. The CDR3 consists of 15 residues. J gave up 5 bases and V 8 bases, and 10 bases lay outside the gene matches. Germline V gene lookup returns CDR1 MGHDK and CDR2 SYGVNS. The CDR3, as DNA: TGTGCCAGCCACGCCCGGACAGGGGAAGATCAGCCCCAGCATTTT. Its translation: CASHARTGEDQPQHF.

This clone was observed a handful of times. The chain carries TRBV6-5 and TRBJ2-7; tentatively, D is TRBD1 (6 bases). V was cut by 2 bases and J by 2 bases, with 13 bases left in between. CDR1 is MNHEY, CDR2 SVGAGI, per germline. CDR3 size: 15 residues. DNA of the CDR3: TGTGCCAGCAGTTACAGGAAGGGGGTAACCTACGAGCAGTACTTC. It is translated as CASSYRKGVTYEQYF.

CDR3 sequence: CASSVGGKNIQYF. The CDR3, as DNA: TGTGCCAGCAGCGTTGGAGGCAAAAACATTCAGTACTTC. The chain is built from TRBV9 and TRBJ2-4; TRBD2 might be the D (5 bases). Trimming left V 2 bases short and J 3 bases short, with 6 bases between. The CDR3 loop spans 13 amino acids. Germline V gene data show CDR1 as SGDLS and CDR2 as YYNGEE.

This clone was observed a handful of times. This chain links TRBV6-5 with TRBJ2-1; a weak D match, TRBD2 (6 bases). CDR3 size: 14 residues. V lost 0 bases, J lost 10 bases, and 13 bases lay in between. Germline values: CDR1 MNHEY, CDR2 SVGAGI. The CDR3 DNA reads TGTGCCAGCAGTTACTCGCCGGGGGAAATCGAGCAGTTCTTC. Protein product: CASSYSPGEIEQFF.

CDR3 nucleotides: TGTGCCAGCAGTGCCCGGGACAGAAGACCCCGTACCGGGGAGCTGTTTTTT. It translates to CASSARDRRPRTGELFF. The V and J genes are TRBV27 and TRBJ2-2; 7 nucleotides match TRBD1. Germline V lookup: CDR1 MNHEY, CDR2 SMNVEV (reference sequence). The V and J ends lost 5 bases and 5 bases, in that order; junction bases with no gene match: 14. The CDR3 length is 17 residues.

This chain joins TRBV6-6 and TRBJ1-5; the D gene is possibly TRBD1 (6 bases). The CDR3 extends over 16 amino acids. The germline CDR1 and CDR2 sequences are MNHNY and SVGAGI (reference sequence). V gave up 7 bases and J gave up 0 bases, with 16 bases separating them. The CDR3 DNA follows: TGTGCCAGCACTCCAGGGGCCGCGTATAGCAATCAGCCCCAGCATTTT. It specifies CASTPGAAYSNQPQHF.

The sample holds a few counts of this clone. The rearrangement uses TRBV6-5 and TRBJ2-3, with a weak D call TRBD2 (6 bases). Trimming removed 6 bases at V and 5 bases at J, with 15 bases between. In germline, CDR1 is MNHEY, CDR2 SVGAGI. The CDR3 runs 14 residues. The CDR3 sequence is CASRPGLALDTQYF. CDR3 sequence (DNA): TGTGCCAGCAGACCGGGACTCGCCCTAGATACGCAGTATTTT.

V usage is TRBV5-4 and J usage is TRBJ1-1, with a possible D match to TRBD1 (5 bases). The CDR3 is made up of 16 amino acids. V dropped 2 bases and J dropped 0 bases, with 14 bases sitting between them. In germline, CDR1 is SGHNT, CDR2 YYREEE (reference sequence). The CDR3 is CASSLTTVRVNTEAFF. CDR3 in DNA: TGTGCCAGCAGCTTAACGACTGTCAGGGTGAACACTGAAGCTTTCTTT.

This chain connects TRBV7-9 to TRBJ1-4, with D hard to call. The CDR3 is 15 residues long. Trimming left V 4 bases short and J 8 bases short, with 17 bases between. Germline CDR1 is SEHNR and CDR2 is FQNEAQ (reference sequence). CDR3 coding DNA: TGTGCCAGCAGCTCCCACAGACCCTGGAGGGAAAAACTGTTTTTT. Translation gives CASSSHRPWREKLFF.